Detailed here is one T cell receptor beta chain. The sample is drawn from a study of brain T cells in children with intractable seizures. Sequencing was performed with immunoSEQ multiplex PCR; in TCRdb, only in-frame clones are kept and a portion is missing. The sample includes some 62,000 clones, about 96% of them seen just once. This CDR3 is built from 15 residues. Trimming removed 1 base from V and 1 base from J, with 10 bases in between. Germline V CDR1 and CDR2: LGHDT, YNNKEL (reference sequence). Specimen: peripheral blood, collected at surgery. The chain carries TRBV3-1 (or the pseudogene TRBV3-2) and TRBJ2-5, with D possibly TRBD2 on 7 matching bases. This sequence originates from a boy under two years old with focal cortical dysplasia and intractable seizures. Here the CDR3 DNA reads TGTGCCAGCAGCCAAGCTCGGGGGGCCCAAGAGACCCAGTACTTC. Amino acids: CASSQARGAQETQYF.